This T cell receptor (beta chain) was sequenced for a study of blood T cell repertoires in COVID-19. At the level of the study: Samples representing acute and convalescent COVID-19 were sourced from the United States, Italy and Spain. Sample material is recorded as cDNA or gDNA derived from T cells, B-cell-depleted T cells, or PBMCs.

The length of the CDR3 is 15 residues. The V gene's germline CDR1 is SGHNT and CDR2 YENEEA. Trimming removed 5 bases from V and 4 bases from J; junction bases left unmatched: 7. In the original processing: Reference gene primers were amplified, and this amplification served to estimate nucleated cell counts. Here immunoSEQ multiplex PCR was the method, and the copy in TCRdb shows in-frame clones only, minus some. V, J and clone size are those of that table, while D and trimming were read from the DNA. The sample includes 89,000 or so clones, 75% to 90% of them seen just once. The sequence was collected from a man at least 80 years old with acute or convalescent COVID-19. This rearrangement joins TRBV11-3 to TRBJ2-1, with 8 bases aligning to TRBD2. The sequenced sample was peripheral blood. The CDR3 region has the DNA TGTGCCAGCAGCCGCCGAGCGGGAGAGTACAATGAGCAGTTCTTC. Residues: CASSRRAGEYNEQFF.